The 18 T cell receptor beta chains given below trace back to one sample, sequenced in a study of T cell repertoires in aging, cancer and after chemotherapy. Amplification of TCR beta used genomic DNA extracted from peripheral blood. Multiplex touch-down PCR with TRB-A/B primers amplified rearranged V-D-J TRB sequences. TCRdb re-called the multiplex PCR reads through MiXCR, storing one row per CDR3 protein. This sample has 500 to 600 distinct CDR3 sequences, with 85% found just once. The sample comprised blood. These receptor sequences come from a human donor with a solid tumor.

This clonotype occurred a few times. The chain is built from TRBV6-5 and TRBJ2-7; TRBD1 matches at 8 bases. This CDR3 is 14 amino acids long. The germline gives CDR1 MNHEY, CDR2 SVGAGI. V lost 6 bases and J lost 4; bases outside the gene matches: 8. The CDR3 loop is CASSPTGQGYEQYF. CDR3 coding DNA: TGTGCCAGCAGCCCCACCGGACAGGGTTACGAGCAGTACTTC.

The chain recombines TRBV6-5 with TRBJ2-7; 9 nucleotides align to TRBD1. The CDR3 spans 14 residues. The V segment lost 6 bases and the J segment 6 bases; nucleotides outside the gene matches: 9. Germline CDR1 MNHEY, CDR2 SVGAGI. This CDR3 is CASRADRGLGEQYF. CDR3 DNA: TGTGCCAGCAGGGCGGACAGGGGACTTGGCGAGCAGTACTTC.

This clonotype has only one observation. The genes are TRBV27 and TRBJ2-5; weak D call: TRBD2 (5 bases). This CDR3 has 13 amino acids. The germline V gene encodes CDR1 MNHEY and CDR2 SMNVEV (reference sequence). Deletions cut 5 bases from V and 5 bases from J, with 12 bases between. The CDR3 nucleotides are TGTGCCAGCAGTCGAGAGCGGAGGGAGACCCAGTACTTC. Translating it yields CASSRERRETQYF.

The V gene is TRBV6-5, the J gene TRBJ2-7, with D maybe TRBD2 (6 bases). The V end was cut by 0 bases, the J end by 6 bases, with 12 bases between. CDR1 and CDR2 from the germline V gene are MNHEY and SVGAGI. This CDR3 spans 14 amino acids. This CDR3 reads CASSYSTWGVEQYF. Written as DNA, the CDR3 is TGTGCCAGCAGTTACTCGACGTGGGGGGTCGAGCAGTACTTC.

The chain employs TRBV27 and TRBJ2-7; weak D call: TRBD2 (6 bases). CDR3 size: 16 residues. CDR1 and CDR2 (germline): MNHEY, SMNVEV (reference sequence). Between the trimmed V and J ends, which lost 0 bases and 2 bases, there was a span of 14 bases. DNA for the CDR3: TGTGCCAGCAGTTTATCAAGGATTCTAGCGCCCTACGAGCAGTACTTC. Translating it yields CASSLSRILAPYEQYF.

V is TRBV6-5 and J is TRBJ1-5, with 9 bases that match TRBD1. The CDR3 is 18 amino acids. V lost 5 bases to trimming and J lost 2 bases; unmatched junction nucleotides: 13. The germline CDR1 and CDR2 sequences are MNHEY and SVGAGI. The CDR3 region is CASSVTGTGTNGNQPQHF. CDR3 bases: TGTGCCAGCAGTGTGACCGGGACAGGGACTAACGGCAATCAGCCCCAGCATTTT.

The chain's CDR3 is CASRRTGGATDGYTF. In DNA, the CDR3 is TGTGCCAGCAGACGGACAGGGGGCGCGACCGATGGCTACACCTTC. The genes are TRBV6-5 and TRBJ1-2, with 11 bases identical to TRBD1. Germline lookup yields CDR1 MNHEY and CDR2 SVGAGI. The CDR3 is 15 amino acids. Germline trimming cut 6 bases from V and 6 bases from J; bases unmatched to any gene: 9.

The rearrangement joins TRBV12-3 or TRBV12-4 to TRBJ2-5; 7 bases align to TRBD2. The length of the CDR3 is 14 residues. After removal of 5 bases from V and 3 bases from J, the junction contained 6 bases not matched to a gene. The DNA for the CDR3 is TGTGCCAGCAGTAACCAAGCGGGAAAAGAGACCCAGTACTTC. Protein product: CASSNQAGKETQYF.

The chain is built from TRBV12-3 or TRBV12-4 and TRBJ2-7; D remains unclear. Trimming stripped 5 bases from V and 3 bases from J, with 8 bases between. The CDR3 totals 12 residues. The CDR3 nucleotides read TGTGCCAGCAGTCGGGTCGGCTACGAGCAGTACTTC. Translating it yields CASSRVGYEQYF.

This clonotype has more than one count but fewer than ten. CDR3: CSVEGGGQVYGYTF. In nucleotides, the CDR3 is TGCAGCGTTGAAGGAGGGGGACAGGTTTATGGCTACACCTTC. The rearrangement uses TRBV29-1 and TRBJ1-2; 8 bases fit TRBD1. Trimming took 1 base from V and 5 from J; bases not matched to a gene: 6. The germline V gene has CDR1 SQVTM and CDR2 ANQGSEA. This CDR3 has 14 residues.

This chain links TRBV20-1 with TRBJ1-4, with TRBD1 matching over 9 bases. This CDR3 is built from 14 residues. Germline loops: CDR1 DFQATT, CDR2 SNEGSKA (reference sequence). After removal of 1 base from V and 4 bases from J, the junction contained 1 base not matched to a gene. CDR3 sequence: CSARGTGDNEKLFF. CDR3 DNA: TGCAGTGCTAGAGGGACAGGGGATAATGAAAAACTGTTTTTT.

The chain couples TRBV7-3 to TRBJ2-2; D gene unclear. This CDR3 has 14 amino acids. Deletions cut 5 bases from V and 0 bases from J, with 7 bases between. The germline V gene encodes CDR1 SGHTA and CDR2 FQGTGA. The CDR3 bases are TGTGCCAGCAGCCCGCGACCGAACACCGGGGAGCTGTTTTTT. Its protein is CASSPRPNTGELFF.

This clonotype has more than one count but fewer than ten. The chain uses TRBV29-1 and TRBJ2-1, with 10 positions matching TRBD2. Germline assignment: CDR1 SQVTM and CDR2 ANQGSEA. The CDR3 totals 15 residues. Unmatched junction bases numbered 8, after V lost 4 bases and J lost 5 bases. The CDR3 nucleotides read TGCAGCGTTGGGTTTCGGCTAGCGGGAGACAATGAGCAGTTCTTC. Its protein is CSVGFRLAGDNEQFF.

The chain couples TRBV15 to TRBJ1-1, with a possible D match to TRBD1 (5 bases). Germline CDR1 LNHNV, CDR2 YYDKDF (reference sequence). Between the trimmed V and J ends, which lost 0 bases and 4 bases, there was a span of 9 bases. This CDR3 contains 14 residues. CDR3: CATSRDGGGTEAFF. The DNA of the CDR3 is TGTGCCACCAGCAGAGATGGGGGAGGCACTGAAGCTTTCTTT.

V is TRBV15 and J is TRBJ1-3; no definite D call. The CDR3 totals 14 residues. The V gene lost 0 bases and the J gene lost 5 bases, with 8 bases spanning the gap. Germline assignment: CDR1 LNHNV and CDR2 YYDKDF (reference sequence). CDR3 in amino acids: CATSRENSRNTIYF. The CDR3 DNA reads as TGTGCCACCAGCAGAGAAAACTCCAGAAACACCATATATTTT.

This chain connects TRBV29-1 to TRBJ2-2; 9 bases agree with TRBD1. The germline gives CDR1 SQVTM, CDR2 ANQGSEA. The CDR3 spans 14 residues. The V and J ends lost 6 bases and 4 bases, in that order; junction bases with no gene match: 6. The CDR3 DNA sequence: TGCAGCGTCGACAGGGGGACCATCACCGGGGAGCTGTTTTTT. Protein sequence: CSVDRGTITGELFF.

This chain links TRBV29-1 with TRBJ2-7; 8 nucleotides align to TRBD1. This CDR3 is 13 amino acids long. Per germline, CDR1 SQVTM and CDR2 ANQGSEA. V shed 6 bases, J shed 0 bases, and the junction held 4 bases outside the gene matches. The CDR3 loop reads CSVSGQGSYEQYF. The CDR3 DNA reads TGCAGCGTCTCCGGACAGGGCTCCTACGAGCAGTACTTC.

This clonotype was counted a single time. This chain joins TRBV20-1 and TRBJ2-3; TRBD2 aligns across 11 bases. From germline, CDR1 is DFQATT and CDR2 SNEGSKA (reference sequence). The CDR3 consists of 14 residues. CDR3 bases: TGCAGAGGCCCGACTAGCGGGATATCGGATACGCAGTATTTT. This translates into CRGPTSGISDTQYF.